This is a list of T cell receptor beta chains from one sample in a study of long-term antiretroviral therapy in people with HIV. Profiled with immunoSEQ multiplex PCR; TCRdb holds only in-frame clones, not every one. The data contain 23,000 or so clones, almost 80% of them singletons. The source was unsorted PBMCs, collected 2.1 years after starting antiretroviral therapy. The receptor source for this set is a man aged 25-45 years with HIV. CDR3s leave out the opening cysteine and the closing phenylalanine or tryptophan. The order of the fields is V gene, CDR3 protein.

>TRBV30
AWGDAGREQY
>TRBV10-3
AISVGQAEKLF
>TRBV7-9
ASSRQGGTAYEQY
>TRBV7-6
ASSLGTGGEPQH
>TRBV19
ASSILGNTGELF
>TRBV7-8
ASSSGHPDTEAF
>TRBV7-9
ASSLGSAGLNEKLF
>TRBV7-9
ASSPRGPDTQY
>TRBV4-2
ASTSGPSGSSDTQY
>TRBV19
ASTTPLGGEMSTEAF
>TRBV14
ASSPLLGDSSYEQY
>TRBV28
ASTLPGGENTGELF
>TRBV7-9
ASSLGIGVRRSPLH
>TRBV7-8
ASSFQVGQQETQY
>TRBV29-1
SVRGVGERDTQY
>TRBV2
ASRPGTAHNSPLH
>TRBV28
ASSTAASGENEQF
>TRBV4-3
ASSQDWGPQH
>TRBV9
ASSVAGSGRRETQY
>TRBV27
ASSLIAGDYNEQF
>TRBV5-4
ASSLAGTGAGGYT
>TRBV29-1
SVATSYYEQY
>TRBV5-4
ASSFSDRRNTGELF
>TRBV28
ASRDRGNRLFEQY
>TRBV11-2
ASSTGLDEVTRGTIY
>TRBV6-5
AISGPGEQY
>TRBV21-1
ASPPGTQETQY
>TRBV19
ASSISQGMNQPQH
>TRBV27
ASSWGGTDTQY
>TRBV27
ASYPAGTGNTEAF
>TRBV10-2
ASSERGRGAGGQPQH
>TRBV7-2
ASSLSRDHMNTEAF
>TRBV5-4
ASSFTGTGELF
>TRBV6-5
ASSYSWGRGSGELF
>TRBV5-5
ASSMTPDYEQY
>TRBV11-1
ASSLFPPNSPLH
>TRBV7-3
ASSRGTGDNYT
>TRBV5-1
ASSTIQGVNTGELF
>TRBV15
ATSRDRAGGNEQF
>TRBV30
AWSDLLQGANKY
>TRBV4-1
ASSTGTGVNSPLH
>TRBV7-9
ASSFERGIHNEQF
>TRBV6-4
ASSEAPGDYEQY
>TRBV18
ASSPVSGLQETQY
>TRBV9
ASSVQDQSYNEQF
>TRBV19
ASSARRQGTDTQY
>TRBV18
ASSEDRNTIY
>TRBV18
ASSPPGLAGNNEQF
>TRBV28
ASSLSTRRGSKYEQY
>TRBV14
ASSQLSHTDTQY
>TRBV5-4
ASSKSGTGDNEQF
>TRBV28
ASSPILGQPFIQPQH
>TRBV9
ASSVAGTGTTDTQY
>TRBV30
AWSAAGEGYT
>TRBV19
ASSIASGTGHNEQF
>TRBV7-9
ASSLDLAAADTQY